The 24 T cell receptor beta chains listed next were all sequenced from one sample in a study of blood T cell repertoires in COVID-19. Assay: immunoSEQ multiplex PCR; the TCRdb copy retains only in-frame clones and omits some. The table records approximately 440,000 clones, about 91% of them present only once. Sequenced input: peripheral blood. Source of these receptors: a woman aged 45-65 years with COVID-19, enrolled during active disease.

CDR3 sequence (DNA): TGCAGCGTTGAAAGGGGGGCTTTCTTT. Residues: CSVERGAFF. The chain employs TRBV29-1 and TRBJ1-1; the D gene is possibly TRBD1 (6 bases). With 2 bases removed from V and 11 bases from J, the gap between germline ends came to 6 bases. The CDR3 is 9 residues long. Per the germline V gene, CDR1 is SQVTM and CDR2 is ANQGSEA. Full variable domain (missing parts from reference TRBV29-1 and TRBJ1-1): SAVISQKPSRDICQRGTSLTIQCQVDSQVTMMFWYRQQPGQSLTLIATANQGSEATYESGFVIDKFPISRPNLTFSTLTVSNMSPEDSSIYLCSVERGAFFGQGTRLTVV.

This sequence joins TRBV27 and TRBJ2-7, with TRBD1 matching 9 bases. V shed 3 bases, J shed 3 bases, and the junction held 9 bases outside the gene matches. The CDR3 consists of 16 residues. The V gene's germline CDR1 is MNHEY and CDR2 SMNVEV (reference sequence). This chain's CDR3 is CASSFPGTGKNYEQYF. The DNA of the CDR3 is TGTGCCAGCAGTTTTCCCGGGACAGGGAAAAACTACGAGCAGTACTTC.

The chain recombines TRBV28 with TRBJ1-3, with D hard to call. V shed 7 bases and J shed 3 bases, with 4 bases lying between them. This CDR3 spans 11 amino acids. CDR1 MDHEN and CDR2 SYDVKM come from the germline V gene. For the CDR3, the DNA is TGTGCCAGCATTAGTGGAAACACCATATATTTT. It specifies CASISGNTIYF.

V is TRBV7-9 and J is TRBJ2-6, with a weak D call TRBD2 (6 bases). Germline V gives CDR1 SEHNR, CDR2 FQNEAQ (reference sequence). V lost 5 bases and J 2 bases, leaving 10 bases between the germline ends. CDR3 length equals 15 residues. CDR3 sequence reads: CASSPPGAGANVLTF. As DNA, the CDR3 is TGTGCCAGCAGCCCTCCGGGGGCTGGGGCCAACGTCCTGACTTTC.

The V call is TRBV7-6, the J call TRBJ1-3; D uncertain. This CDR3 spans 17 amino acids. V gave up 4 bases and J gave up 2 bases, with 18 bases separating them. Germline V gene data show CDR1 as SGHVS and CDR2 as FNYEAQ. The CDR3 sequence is CASSYGPAGITGNTIYF. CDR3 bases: TGTGCCAGCAGCTATGGACCAGCGGGGATCACTGGAAACACCATATATTTT.

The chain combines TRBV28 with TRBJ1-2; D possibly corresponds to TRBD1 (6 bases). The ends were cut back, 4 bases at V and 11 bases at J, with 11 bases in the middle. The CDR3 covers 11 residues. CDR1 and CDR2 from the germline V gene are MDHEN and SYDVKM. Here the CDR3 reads CASSYGGVYTF. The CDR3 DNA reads TGTGCCAGCAGTTATGGGGGCGTTTACACCTTC.

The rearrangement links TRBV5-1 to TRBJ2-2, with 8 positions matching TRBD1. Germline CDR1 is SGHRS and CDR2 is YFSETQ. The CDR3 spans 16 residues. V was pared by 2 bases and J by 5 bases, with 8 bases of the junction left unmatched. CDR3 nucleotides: TGCGCCAGCAGCTTCTTCCAGGGGGCCGGGACCGGGGAGCTGTTTTTT. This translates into CASSFFQGAGTGELFF.

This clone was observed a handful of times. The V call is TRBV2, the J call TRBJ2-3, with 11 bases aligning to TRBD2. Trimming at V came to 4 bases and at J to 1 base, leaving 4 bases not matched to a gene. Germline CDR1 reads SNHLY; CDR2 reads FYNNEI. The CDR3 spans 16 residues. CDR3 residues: CASSVETSGGTDTQYF. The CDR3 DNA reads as TGTGCCAGCAGTGTTGAGACTAGCGGGGGCACAGATACGCAGTATTTT.

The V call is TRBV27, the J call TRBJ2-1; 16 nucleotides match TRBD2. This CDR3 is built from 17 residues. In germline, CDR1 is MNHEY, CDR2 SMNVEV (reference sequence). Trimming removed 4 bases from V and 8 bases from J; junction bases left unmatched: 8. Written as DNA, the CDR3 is TGTGCCAGCAGTTCGATGGGACTAGCGGGGGGGTGGGATGAGCAGTTCTTC. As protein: CASSSMGLAGGWDEQFF.

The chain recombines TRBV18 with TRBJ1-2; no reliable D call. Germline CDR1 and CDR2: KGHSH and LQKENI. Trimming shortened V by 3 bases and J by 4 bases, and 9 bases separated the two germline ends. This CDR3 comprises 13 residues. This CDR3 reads CASSPGGSYGYTF. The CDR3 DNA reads TGTGCCAGCTCACCGGGAGGCAGCTATGGCTACACCTTC.

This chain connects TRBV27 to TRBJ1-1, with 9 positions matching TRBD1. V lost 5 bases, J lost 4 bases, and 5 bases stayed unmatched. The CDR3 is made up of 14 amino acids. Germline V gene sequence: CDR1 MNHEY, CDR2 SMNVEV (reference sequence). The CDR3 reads CASSSDRGATEAFF. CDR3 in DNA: TGTGCCAGCAGTAGCGACAGGGGGGCCACTGAAGCTTTCTTT.

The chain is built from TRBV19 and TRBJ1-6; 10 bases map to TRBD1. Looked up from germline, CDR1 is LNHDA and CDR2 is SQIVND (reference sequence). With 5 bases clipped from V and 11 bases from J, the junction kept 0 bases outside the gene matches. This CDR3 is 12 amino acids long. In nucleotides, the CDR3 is TGTGCCAGTAGTGGACAGGGGGCACCCCTCCACTTT. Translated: CASSGQGAPLHF.

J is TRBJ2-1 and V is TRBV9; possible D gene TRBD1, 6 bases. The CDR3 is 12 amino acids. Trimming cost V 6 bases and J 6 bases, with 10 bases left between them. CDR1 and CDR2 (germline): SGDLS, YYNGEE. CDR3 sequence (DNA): TGTGCCAGCACCTCAGGGGTCAATGAGCAGTTCTTC. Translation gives CASTSGVNEQFF.

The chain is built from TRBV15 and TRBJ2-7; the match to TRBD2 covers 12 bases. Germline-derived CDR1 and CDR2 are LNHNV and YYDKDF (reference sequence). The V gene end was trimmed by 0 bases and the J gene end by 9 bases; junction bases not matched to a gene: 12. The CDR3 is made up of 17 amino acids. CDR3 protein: CATSRDPGTSGPQGQYF. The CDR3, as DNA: TGTGCCACCAGCAGAGATCCGGGGACTAGCGGGCCCCAGGGGCAGTACTTC.

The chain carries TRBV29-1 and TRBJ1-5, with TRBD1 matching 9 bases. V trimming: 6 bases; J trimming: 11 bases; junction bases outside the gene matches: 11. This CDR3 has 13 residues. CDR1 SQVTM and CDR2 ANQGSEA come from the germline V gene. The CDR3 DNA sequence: TGCAGCGTCGCTCGACAGGGGGAAAGGGCCCAGCATTTT. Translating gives CSVARQGERAQHF.

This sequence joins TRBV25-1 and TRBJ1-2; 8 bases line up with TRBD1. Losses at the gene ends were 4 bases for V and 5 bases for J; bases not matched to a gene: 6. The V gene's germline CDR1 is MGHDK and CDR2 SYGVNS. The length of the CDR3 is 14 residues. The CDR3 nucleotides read TGTGCCAGCAGTGCTCTGGGACAGGTATATGGCTACACCTTC. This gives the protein CASSALGQVYGYTF.

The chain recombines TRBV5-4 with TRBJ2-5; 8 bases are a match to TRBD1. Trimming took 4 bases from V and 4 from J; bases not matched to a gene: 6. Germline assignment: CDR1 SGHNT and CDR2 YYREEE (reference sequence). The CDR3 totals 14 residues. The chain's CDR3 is CASSLPGQAETQYF. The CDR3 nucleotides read TGTGCCAGCAGCCTACCGGGACAGGCAGAGACCCAGTACTTC.

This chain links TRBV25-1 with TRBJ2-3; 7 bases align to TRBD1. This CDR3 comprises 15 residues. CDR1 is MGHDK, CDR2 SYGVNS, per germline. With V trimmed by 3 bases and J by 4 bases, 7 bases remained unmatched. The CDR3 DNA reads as TGTGCCAGCAGTGATCCGACAGGGATATCAGATACGCAGTATTTT. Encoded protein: CASSDPTGISDTQYF.

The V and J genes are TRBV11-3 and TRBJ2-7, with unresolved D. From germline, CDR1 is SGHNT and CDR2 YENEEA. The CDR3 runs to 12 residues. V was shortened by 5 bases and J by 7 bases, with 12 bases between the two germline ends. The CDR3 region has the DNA TGTGCCAGCAGCCAAGTCCCGGGTGAGCAGTACTTC. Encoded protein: CASSQVPGEQYF.

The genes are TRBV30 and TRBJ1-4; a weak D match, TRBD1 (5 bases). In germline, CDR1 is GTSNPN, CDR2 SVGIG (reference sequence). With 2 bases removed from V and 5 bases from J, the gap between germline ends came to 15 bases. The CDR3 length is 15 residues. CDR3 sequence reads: CAWSKGAVQNEKLFF. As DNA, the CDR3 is TGTGCCTGGAGTAAAGGGGCGGTACAGAATGAAAAACTGTTTTTT.

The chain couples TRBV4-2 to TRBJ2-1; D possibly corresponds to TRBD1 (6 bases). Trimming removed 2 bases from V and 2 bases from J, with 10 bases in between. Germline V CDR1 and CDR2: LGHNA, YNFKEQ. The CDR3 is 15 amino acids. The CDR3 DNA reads TGTGCCAGCAGCCAACTACAGGGAACCTACAATGAGCAGTTCTTC. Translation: CASSQLQGTYNEQFF.

The DNA of the CDR3 is TGTGCCAGCAGCGACAGGGGGCCTGGTGGAAACACCATATATTTT. This codes for CASSDRGPGGNTIYF. The genes are TRBV28 and TRBJ1-3; 10 nucleotides agree with TRBD1. The CDR3 totals 15 residues. With 6 bases clipped from V and 3 bases from J, the junction kept 5 bases outside the gene matches. Germline CDR1 reads MDHEN; CDR2 reads SYDVKM.

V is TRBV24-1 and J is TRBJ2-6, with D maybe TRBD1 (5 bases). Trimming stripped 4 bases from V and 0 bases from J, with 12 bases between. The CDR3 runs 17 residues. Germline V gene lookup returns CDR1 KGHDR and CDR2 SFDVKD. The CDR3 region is CATSDPGLRSGANVLTF. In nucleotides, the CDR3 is TGTGCCACCAGTGACCCAGGGCTCCGCTCTGGGGCCAACGTCCTGACTTTC.

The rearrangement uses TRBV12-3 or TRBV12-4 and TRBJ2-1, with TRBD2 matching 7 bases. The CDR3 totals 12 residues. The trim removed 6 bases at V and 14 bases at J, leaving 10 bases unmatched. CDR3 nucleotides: TGTGCCAGCAGGTCGGGACTCCGGGGGGAGTTCTTC. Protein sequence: CASRSGLRGEFF.